The source of this T cell receptor (beta chain) is a study of shared clonotypes between healthy human individuals. The study, taken as a whole, reports: Specimens sampled were limited to blood, with tissue repertoires likely differing.

All donors were Caucasian adults living in Nashville, Tennessee. From CD4+ cells came CD45RA+ naive and CD45RA-negative memory subsets. This clone was seen a single time. The antigen remains undetermined. In germline, CDR1 is SGHDT, CDR2 YYEEEE. J lost 3 bases, V lost 4 bases, and 5 bases had no gene match. This CDR3 has 15 residues. Using roughly 180 ng DNA, roughly 33,000 T cell genomes, the sorted-subset replicate PCRs were run. Some clones are missing from TCRdb's copy, which holds only in-frame ones; the method was immunoSEQ multiplex PCR. The data hold about 1 million clones, with roughly 75% observed a single time.

The specimen sequenced was memory CD4+ T cells sorted from blood. Noted subset: CD45RA-negative fraction. This sequence originates from a man between 18 and 29 years old in good health. This sequence joins TRBV5-6 and TRBJ2-4; 9 bases align to TRBD1. The CDR3 sequence is CASSPGQGIKNIQYF. CDR3 nucleotide sequence: TGTGCCAGCAGCCCGGGACAGGGAATCAAAAACATTCAGTACTTC.